This paragraph covers one TCR beta chain sequence. Its antigen remains unidentified. The data stem from a study of graft-versus-host responses after intestinal transplantation. Study conclusions and caveats: Declining HvG levels early post-transplant were linked to peak circulating GvH clone levels.

Data came from immunoSEQ multiplex PCR; TCRdb stores just in-frame clones and leaves some out. The sample gives about 120,000 clones, roughly nine tenths of which show up once; about 0.18% is in the top ten. The CDR3 loop spans 14 amino acids. Germline V gene sequence: CDR1 SEHNR, CDR2 FQNEAQ (reference sequence). The V gene is TRBV7-9, the J gene TRBJ2-5, with a possible D match to TRBD1 (5 bases). The end of the DNA is better explained by TRBJ2-7, so the J call may be wrong. This clonotype was obtained from a human donor who received an intestinal transplant. Sample: unstimulated CD4+ T cells sorted from spleen or lymph node cells, taken before intestinal transplant. The CDR3 is CASSLGDSSYEQYF. CDR3 bases: TGTGCCAGCAGCTTGGGCGACAGTTCCTACGAGCAGTACTTC.